The T cell receptor (beta chain) under discussion was sequenced for a study of OX40 agonist ivuxolimab in advanced cancers. In the study overall: Enrolled patients in dose escalation had cancers that were hepatocellular carcinoma, melanoma, renal cell or head and neck cancer. Anti-PD-1, anti-PD-L1 or anti-CTLA-4 therapy given earlier was allowed, and around 40% had some.

The germline CDR1 and CDR2 sequences are MNHEY and SVGAGI. This CDR3 comprises 15 residues. V dropped 3 bases and J dropped 2 bases, with 14 bases sitting between them. Produced via immunoSEQ multiplex PCR; TCRdb's table is partial and in-frame only. The table includes 90,000 to 130,000 clones, approximately 89% detected once. The material was CD4+ or CD8+ T cells sorted from blood, obtained in a trial of the OX40 agonist ivuxolimab. The sequence derives from an adult with an advanced solid tumor such as melanoma, head and neck, liver or kidney cancer. This rearrangement joins TRBV6-5 to TRBJ2-7, with D uncertain. The DNA for the CDR3 is TGTGCCAGCAGTTATAATTTTCGGCAGACCTACGAGCAGTACTTC. Translated, it gives CASSYNFRQTYEQYF.